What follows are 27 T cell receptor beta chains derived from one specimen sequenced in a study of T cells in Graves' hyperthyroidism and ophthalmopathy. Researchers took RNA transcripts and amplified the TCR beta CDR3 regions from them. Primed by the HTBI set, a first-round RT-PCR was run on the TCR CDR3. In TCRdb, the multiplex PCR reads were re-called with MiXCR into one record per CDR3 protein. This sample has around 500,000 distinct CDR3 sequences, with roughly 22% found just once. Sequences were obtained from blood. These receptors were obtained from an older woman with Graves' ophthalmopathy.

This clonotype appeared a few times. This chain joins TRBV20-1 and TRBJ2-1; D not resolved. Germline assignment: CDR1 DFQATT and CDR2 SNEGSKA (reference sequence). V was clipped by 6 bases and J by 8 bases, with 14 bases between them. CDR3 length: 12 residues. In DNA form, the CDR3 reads TGCAGTGCCGGTCAAACCCCCCATGAGCAGTTCTTC. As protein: CSAGQTPHEQFF.

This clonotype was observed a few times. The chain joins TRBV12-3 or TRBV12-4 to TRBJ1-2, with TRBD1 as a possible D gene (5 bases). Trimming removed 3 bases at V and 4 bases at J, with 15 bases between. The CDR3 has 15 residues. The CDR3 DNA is TGTGCCAGCAGTTTTAGTCCCAGGGTTGGCTATGGCTACACCTTC. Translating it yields CASSFSPRVGYGYTF.

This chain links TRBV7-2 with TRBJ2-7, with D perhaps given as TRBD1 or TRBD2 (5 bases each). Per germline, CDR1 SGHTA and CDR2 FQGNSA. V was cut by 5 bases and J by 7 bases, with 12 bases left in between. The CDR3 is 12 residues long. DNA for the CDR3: TGTGCCAGCAGCCGTGGGACCCCGGAGCAGTACTTC. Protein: CASSRGTPEQYF.

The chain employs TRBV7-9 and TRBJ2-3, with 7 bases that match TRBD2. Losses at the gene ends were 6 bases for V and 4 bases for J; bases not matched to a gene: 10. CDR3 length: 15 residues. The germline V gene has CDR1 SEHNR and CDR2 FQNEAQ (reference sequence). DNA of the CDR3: TGTGCCAGCAGAGAGGTGACTAGCACAGCAGATACGCAGTATTTT. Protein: CASREVTSTADTQYF.

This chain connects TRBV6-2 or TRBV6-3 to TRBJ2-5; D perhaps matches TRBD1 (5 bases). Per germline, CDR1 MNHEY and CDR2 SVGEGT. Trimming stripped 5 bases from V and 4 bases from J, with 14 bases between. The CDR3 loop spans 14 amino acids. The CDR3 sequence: CASSHPGLGETQYF. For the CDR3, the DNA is TGTGCCAGCAGTCACCCAGGGTTAGGAGAGACCCAGTACTTC.

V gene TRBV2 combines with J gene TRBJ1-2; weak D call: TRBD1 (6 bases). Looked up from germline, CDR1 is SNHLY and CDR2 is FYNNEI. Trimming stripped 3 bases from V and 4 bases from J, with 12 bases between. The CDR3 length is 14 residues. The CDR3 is CASSEFGTTYGYTF. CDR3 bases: TGTGCCAGCAGTGAGTTCGGGACAACCTATGGCTACACCTTC.

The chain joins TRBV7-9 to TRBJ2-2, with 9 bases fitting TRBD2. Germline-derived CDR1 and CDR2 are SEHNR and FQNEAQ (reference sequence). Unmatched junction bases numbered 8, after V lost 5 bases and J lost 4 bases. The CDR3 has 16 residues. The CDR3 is CASSRRIAGATGELFF. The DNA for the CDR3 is TGTGCCAGCAGCCGAAGAATAGCGGGAGCCACCGGGGAGCTGTTTTTT.

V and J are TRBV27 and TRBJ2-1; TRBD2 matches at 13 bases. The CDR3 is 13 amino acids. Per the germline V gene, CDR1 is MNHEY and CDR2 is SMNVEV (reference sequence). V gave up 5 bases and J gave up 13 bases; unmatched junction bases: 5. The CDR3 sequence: CASSRGTSGIQFF. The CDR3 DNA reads TGTGCCAGCAGTCGAGGGACTAGCGGGATTCAGTTCTTC.

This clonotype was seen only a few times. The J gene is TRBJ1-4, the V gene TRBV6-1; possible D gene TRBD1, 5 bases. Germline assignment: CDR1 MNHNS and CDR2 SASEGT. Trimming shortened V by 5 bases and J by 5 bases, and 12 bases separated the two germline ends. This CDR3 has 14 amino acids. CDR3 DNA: TGTGCCAGCAGTTATAGGTCAGGGAATGAAAAACTGTTTTTT. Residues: CASSYRSGNEKLFF.

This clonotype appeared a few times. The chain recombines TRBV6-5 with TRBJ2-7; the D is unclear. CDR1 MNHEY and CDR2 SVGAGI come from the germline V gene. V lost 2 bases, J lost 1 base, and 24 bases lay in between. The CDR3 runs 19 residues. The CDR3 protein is CASSYTPRANGRLSYEQYF. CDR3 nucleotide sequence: TGTGCCAGCAGTTACACACCACGGGCGAACGGCCGTCTTTCCTACGAGCAGTACTTC.

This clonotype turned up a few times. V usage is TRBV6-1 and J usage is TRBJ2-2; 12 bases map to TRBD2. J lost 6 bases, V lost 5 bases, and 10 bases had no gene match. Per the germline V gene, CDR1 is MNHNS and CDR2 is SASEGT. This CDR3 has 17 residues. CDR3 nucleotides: TGTGCCAGCAGTAGGTTGAGGACTAGCGGGAATCCCGGGGAGCTGTTTTTT. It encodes CASSRLRTSGNPGELFF.

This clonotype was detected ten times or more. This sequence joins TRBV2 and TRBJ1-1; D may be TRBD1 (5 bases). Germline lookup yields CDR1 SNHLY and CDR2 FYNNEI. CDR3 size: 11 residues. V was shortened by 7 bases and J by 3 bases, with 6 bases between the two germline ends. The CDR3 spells CASTGDTEAFF. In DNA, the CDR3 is TGTGCCAGCACGGGGGACACTGAAGCTTTCTTT.

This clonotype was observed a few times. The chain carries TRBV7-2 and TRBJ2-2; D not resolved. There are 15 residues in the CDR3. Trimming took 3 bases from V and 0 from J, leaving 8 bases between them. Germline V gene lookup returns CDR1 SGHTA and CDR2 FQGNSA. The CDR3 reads CASSFTTTNTGELFF. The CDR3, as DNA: TGTGCCAGCAGCTTTACAACCACGAACACCGGGGAGCTGTTTTTT.

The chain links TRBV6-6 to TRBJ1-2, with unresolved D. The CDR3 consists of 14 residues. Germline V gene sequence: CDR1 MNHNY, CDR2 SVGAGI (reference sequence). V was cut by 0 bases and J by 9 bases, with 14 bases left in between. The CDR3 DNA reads TGTGCCAGCAGTTACTCGGCCACTCATGGTAGCTACACCTTC. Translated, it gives CASSYSATHGSYTF.

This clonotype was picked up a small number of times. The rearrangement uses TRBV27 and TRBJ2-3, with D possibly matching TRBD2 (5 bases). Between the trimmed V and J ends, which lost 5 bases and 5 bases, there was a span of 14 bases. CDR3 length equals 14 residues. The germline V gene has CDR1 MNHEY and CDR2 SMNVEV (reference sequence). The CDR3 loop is CASSPGLWGDTQYF. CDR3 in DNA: TGTGCCAGCAGTCCCGGACTTTGGGGAGATACGCAGTATTTT.

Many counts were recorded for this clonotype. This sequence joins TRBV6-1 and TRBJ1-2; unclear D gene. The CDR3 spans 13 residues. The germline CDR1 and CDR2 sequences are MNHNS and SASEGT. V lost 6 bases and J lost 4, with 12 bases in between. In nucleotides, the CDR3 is TGTGCCAGCAGGGCCGAGGGTAGCTATGGCTACACCTTC. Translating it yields CASRAEGSYGYTF.

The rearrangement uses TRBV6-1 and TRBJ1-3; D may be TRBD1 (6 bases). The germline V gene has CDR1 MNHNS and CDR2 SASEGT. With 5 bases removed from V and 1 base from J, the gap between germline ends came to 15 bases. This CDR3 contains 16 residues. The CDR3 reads CASSSKRTASGNTIYF. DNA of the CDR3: TGTGCCAGCAGTTCGAAAAGGACAGCTTCTGGAAACACCATATATTTT.

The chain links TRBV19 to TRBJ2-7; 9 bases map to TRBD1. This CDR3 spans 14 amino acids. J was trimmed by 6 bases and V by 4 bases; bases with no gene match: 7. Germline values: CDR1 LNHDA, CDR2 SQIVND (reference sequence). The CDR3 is CASSNRGRPGEQYF. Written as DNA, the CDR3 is TGTGCCAGTAGTAACAGGGGGCGCCCAGGCGAGCAGTACTTC.

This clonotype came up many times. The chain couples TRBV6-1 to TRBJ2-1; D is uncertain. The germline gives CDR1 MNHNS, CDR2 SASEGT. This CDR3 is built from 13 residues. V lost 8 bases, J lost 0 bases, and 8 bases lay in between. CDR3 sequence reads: CASRSISYNEQFF. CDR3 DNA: TGTGCCAGCCGATCCATCTCCTACAATGAGCAGTTCTTC.

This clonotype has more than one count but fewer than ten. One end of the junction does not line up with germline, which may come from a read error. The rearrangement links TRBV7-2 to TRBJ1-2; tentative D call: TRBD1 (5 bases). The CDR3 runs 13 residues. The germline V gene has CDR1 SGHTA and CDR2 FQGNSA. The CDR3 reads CANSLGQGNGYTF. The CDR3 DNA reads TGTGCCAACAGCTTAGGCCAGGGAAATGGCTACACCTTC.

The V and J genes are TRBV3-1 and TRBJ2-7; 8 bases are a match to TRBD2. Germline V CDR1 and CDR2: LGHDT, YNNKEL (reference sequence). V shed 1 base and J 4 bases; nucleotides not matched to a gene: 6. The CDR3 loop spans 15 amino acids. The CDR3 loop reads CASSQVSGSLYEQYF. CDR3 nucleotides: TGTGCCAGCAGCCAAGTGAGCGGGAGCCTATACGAGCAGTACTTC.

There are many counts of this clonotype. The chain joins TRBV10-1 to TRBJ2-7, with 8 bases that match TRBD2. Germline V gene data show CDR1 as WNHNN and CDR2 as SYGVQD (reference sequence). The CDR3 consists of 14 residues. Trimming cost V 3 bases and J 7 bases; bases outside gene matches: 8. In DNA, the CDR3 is TGCGCCAGCAGTGACGGAGCGGGAGTTGGAGAGCAGTACTTC. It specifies CASSDGAGVGEQYF.

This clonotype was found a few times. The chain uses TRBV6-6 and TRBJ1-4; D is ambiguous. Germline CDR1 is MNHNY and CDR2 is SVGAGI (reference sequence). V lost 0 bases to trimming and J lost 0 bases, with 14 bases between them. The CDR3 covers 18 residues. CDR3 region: CASSYSIVGAATNEKLFF. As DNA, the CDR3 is TGTGCCAGCAGTTACTCGATAGTCGGCGCAGCAACTAATGAAAAACTGTTTTTT.

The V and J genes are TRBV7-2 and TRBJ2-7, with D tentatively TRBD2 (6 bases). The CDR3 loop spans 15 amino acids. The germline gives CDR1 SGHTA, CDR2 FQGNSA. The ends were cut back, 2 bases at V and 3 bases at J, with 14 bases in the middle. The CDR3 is CASSLRSGYSYEQYF. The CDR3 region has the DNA TGTGCCAGCAGCTTACGAAGCGGGTATAGCTACGAGCAGTACTTC.

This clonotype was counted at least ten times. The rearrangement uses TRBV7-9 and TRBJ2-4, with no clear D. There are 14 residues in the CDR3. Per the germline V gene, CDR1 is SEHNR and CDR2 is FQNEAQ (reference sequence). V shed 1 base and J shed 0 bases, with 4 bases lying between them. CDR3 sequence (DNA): TGTGCCAGCAGCTTAGGAGTAGCCAAAAACATTCAGTACTTC. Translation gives CASSLGVAKNIQYF. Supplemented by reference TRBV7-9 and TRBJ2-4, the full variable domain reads DTGVSQNPRHKITKRGQNVTFRCDPISEHNRLYWYRQTLGQGPEFLTYFQNEAQLEKSRLLSDRFSAERPKGSFSTLEIQRTEQGDSAMYLCASSLGVAKNIQYFGAGTRLSVL.

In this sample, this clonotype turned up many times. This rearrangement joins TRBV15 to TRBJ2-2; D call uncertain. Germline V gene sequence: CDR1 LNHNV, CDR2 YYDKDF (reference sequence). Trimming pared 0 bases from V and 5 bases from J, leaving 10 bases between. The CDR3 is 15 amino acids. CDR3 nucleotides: TGTGCCACCAGCAGAGAAGGAGACTCTACCGGGGAGCTGTTTTTT. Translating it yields CATSREGDSTGELFF.

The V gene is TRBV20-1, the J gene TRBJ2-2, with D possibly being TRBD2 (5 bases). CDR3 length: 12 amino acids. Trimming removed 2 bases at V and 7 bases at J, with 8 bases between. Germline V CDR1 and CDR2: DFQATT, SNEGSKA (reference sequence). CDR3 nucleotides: TGCAGTGCTAGAAACGGGGTCGGGGAGCTGTTTTTT. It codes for CSARNGVGELFF.